The clone carrying this T cell receptor beta chain was counted only a few times. This specimen comes from a study of beta chain features in type 1 diabetes. The whole isolated RNA underwent reverse transcription, so sequencing captured expressed TCRB transcripts. Some clones are missing from TCRdb's copy, which holds only in-frame ones; the method was immunoSEQ multiplex PCR. The sample has about 350,000 clones, roughly a fifth seen once. Germline V gene lookup returns CDR1 MDHEN and CDR2 SYDVKM. V was pared by 6 bases and J by 9 bases, with 19 bases of the junction left unmatched. The CDR3 is 16 amino acids.

This TCR was recovered from a woman in her late teens or twenties in good health. The chain joins TRBV28 to TRBJ2-5; 7 bases map to TRBD1. The specimen sequenced was naive CD4+ T cells from blood. The CDR3 loop is CASSWGTQGPRRSQYF. The CDR3 nucleotides are TGTGCCAGCAGCTGGGGGACACAGGGGCCACGCAGGTCCCAGTACTTC.